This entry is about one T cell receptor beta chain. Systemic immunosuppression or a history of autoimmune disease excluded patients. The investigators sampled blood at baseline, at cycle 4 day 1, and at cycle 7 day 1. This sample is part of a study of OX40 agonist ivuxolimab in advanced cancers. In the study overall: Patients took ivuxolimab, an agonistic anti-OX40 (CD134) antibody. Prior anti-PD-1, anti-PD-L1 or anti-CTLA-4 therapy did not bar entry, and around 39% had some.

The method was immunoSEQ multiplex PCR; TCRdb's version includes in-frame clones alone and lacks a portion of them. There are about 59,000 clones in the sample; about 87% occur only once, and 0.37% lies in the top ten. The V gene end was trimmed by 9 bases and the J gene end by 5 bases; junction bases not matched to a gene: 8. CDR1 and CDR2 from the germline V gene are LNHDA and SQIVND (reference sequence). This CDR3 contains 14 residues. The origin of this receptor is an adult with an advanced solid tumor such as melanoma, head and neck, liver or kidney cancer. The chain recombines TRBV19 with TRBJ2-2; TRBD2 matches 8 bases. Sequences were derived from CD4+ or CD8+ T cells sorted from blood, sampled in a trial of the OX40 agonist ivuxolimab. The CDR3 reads CASRGKRETGELFF. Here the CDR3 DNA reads TGTGCCAGCCGGGGCAAGCGGGAGACCGGGGAGCTGTTTTTT.